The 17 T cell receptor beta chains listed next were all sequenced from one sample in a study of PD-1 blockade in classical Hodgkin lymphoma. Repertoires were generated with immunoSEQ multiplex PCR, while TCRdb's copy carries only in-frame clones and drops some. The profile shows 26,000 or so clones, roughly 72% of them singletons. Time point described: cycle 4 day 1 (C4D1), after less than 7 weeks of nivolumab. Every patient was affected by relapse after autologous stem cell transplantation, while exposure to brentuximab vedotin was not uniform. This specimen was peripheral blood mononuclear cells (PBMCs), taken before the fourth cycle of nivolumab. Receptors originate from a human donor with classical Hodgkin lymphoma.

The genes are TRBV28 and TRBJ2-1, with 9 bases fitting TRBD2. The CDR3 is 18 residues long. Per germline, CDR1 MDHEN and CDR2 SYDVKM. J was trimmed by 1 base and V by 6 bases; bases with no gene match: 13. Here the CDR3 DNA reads TGTGCCAGCAGCATTGAGGTAGCGGGAGTAGGGTCCTACAATGAGCAGTTCTTC. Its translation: CASSIEVAGVGSYNEQFF.

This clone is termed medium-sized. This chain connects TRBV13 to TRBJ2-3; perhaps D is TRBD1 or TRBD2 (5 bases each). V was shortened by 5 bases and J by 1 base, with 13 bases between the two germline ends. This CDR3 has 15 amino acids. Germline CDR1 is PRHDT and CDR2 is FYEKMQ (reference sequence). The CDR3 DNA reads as TGTGCCAGCAGCCCCCCAGAGGGGCGCACAGATACGCAGTATTTT. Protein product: CASSPPEGRTDTQYF.

The CDR3 nucleotides are TGTGCCAGCAGACGAAAGGGCATGACTAATGAAAAACTGTTTTTT. This sequence encodes CASRRKGMTNEKLFF. The rearrangement joins TRBV6-5 to TRBJ1-4; D is unresolved. Trimming took off 6 bases at V and 2 bases at J, with 13 bases between the two ends. Germline V gene lookup returns CDR1 MNHEY and CDR2 SVGAGI. The CDR3 length is 15 residues.

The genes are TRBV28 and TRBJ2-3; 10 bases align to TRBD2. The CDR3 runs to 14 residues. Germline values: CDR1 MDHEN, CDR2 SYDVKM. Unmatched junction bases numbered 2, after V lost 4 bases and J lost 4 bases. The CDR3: CASSWTSGADTQYF. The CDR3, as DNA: TGTGCCAGCAGTTGGACTAGCGGTGCAGATACGCAGTATTTT.

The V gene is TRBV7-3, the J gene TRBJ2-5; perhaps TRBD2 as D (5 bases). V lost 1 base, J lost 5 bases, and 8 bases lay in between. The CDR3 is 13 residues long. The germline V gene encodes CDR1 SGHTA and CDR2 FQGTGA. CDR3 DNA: TGTGCCAGCAGCTTAAACCGAGGGGAGACCCAGTACTTC. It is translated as CASSLNRGETQYF.

The CDR3 sequence is CASSSPGGTQYF. DNA for the CDR3: TGTGCCAGCAGTTCGCCTGGAGGTACGCAGTATTTT. The chain links TRBV6-5 to TRBJ2-3; a possible D gene is TRBD2 (5 bases). Germline-derived CDR1 and CDR2 are MNHEY and SVGAGI. V was clipped by 4 bases and J by 8 bases, with 10 bases between them. CDR3 size: 12 residues.

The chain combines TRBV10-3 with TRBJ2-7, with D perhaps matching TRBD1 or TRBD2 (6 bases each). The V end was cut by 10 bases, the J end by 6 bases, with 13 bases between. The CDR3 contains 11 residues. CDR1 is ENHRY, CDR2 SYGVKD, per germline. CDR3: CASQQGGEQYF. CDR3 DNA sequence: TGTGCCAGTCAACAGGGAGGCGAGCAGTACTTC.

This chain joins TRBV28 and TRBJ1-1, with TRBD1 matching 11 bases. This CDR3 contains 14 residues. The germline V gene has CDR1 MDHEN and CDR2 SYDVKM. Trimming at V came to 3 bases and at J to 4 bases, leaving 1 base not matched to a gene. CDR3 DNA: TGTGCCAGCAGTTTTGGGACAGGGGGCACTGAAGCTTTCTTT. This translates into CASSFGTGGTEAFF.

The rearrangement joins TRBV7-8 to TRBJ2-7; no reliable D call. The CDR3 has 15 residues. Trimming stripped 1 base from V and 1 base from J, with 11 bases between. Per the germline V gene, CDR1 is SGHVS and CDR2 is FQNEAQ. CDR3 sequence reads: CASSLEVTPSYEQYF. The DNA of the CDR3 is TGTGCCAGCAGCTTAGAAGTGACACCTTCCTACGAGCAGTACTTC.

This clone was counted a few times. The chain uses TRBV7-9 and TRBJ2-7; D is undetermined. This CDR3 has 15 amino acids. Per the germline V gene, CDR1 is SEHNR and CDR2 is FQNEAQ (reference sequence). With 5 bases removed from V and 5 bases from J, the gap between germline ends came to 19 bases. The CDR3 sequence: CASSPHRAPGDEQYF. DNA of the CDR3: TGTGCCAGCAGCCCTCACCGGGCCCCTGGGGACGAGCAGTACTTC.

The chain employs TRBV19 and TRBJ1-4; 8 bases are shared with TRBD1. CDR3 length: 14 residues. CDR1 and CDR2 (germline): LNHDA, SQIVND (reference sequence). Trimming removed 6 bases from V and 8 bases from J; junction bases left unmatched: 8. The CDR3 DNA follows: TGTGCCAGTAGGTCTGGACAGGGAAAGGAAAAACTGTTTTTT. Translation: CASRSGQGKEKLFF.

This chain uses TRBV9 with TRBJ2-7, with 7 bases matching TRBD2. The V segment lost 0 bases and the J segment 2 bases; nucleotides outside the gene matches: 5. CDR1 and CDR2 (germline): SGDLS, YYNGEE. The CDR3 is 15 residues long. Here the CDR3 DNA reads TGTGCCAGCAGCGTAGCGTCTGGGGGGGCCTACGAGCAGTACTTC. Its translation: CASSVASGGAYEQYF.

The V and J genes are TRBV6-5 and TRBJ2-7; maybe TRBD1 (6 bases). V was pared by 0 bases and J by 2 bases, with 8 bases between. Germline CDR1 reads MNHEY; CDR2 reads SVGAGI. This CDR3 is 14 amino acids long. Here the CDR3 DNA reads TGTGCCAGCAGTTACTCTACAGGGACCTACGAGCAGTACTTC. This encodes CASSYSTGTYEQYF.

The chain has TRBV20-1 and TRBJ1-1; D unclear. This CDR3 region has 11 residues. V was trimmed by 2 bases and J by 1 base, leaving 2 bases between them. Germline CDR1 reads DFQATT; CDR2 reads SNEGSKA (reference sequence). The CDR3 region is CSARRNTEAFF. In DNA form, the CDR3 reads TGCAGTGCTAGAAGGAACACTGAAGCTTTCTTT.

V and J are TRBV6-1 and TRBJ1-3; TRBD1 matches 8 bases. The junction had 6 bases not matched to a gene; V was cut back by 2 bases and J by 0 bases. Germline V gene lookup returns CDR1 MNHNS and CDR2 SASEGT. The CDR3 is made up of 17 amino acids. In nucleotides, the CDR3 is TGTGCCAGCAGTGAAAATCCAACAGGGGGCTCTGGAAACACCATATATTTT. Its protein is CASSENPTGGSGNTIYF.

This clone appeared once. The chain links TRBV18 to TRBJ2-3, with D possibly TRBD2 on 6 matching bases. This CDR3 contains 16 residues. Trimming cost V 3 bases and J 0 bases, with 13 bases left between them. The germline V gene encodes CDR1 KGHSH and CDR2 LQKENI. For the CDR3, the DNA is TGTGCCAGCTCACCGGACTGGGCGGGGAGCACAGATACGCAGTATTTT. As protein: CASSPDWAGSTDTQYF.

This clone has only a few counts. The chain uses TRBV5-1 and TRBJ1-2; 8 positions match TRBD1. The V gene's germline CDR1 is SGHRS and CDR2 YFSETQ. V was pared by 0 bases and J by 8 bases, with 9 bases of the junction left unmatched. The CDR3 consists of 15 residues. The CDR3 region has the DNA TGCGCCAGCAGCTTGGATGGACAGGGCGGTGAAGGCTACACCTTC. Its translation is CASSLDGQGGEGYTF.